This T cell receptor (beta chain) was captured by sequencing in a study of cytomegalovirus exposure and HLA in healthy donors. With regard to this clone: What it binds is unknown.

The PCR used 60 Vbeta and 13 Jbeta primers. Clones were read by immunoSEQ multiplex PCR, and TCRdb kept only the in-frame ones, dropping some. The repertoire holds roughly 80,000 clones, 80% seen once, with 0.9% to 1.2% in the top ten. V shed 3 bases and J 3 bases; nucleotides not matched to a gene: 6. Germline V gene data show CDR1 as SGHRS and CDR2 as YFSETQ. There are 14 residues in the CDR3. Broader study findings: Generally TCR sequences proved uncommon, though certain public TCRs appeared in numerous donors. 164 TCR beta chains were listed as cytomegalovirus-associated.

The chain couples TRBV5-1 to TRBJ2-7; 7 bases are a match to TRBD1. This receptor was taken from a male donor in good health and CMV-seronegative. Sequenced input: PBMCs. The CDR3 region is CASSSGQTIYEQYF. Here the CDR3 DNA reads TGCGCCAGCAGCTCGGGACAGACGATCTACGAGCAGTACTTC.